This entry features one T cell receptor beta chain sequence. The sample is drawn from a study of blood T cell repertoires in COVID-19. This table comes from immunoSEQ multiplex PCR, and its TCRdb copy is limited to in-frame clones, with some not included. The sample records 55,000 to 85,000 clones, about 86% being singletons. The sequence was obtained from a human donor in a cohort sampled during active COVID-19. The specimen sequenced was peripheral blood.

The CDR3 reads CASSSRGQSKGGYTF. The CDR3 nucleotides read TGTGCCAGCAGCTCGAGAGGCCAGTCCAAAGGAGGCTACACCTTC. V gene TRBV3-1 (or the pseudogene TRBV3-2) combines with J gene TRBJ1-2; D gene ambiguous. This CDR3 has 15 residues. Germline V gene lookup returns CDR1 LGHDT and CDR2 YNNKEL (reference sequence). V lost 5 bases and J 8 bases, leaving 21 bases between the germline ends.